This record looks at one T cell receptor beta chain sequence and its context. This record comes from a study of cytomegalovirus exposure and HLA in healthy donors. From germline, CDR1 is MNHEY and CDR2 SVGAGI. This CDR3 is 14 amino acids long. The ends lost 8 bases at V and 5 bases at J; junction bases unmatched: 10. PCR amplification relied on 60 Vbeta primers (plus 13 Jbeta primers). This table comes from immunoSEQ multiplex PCR, and its TCRdb copy is limited to in-frame clones, with some not included. The top ten hold under 5.5% of the sample, which has 75,000 to 100,000 clones, about four fifths seen once.

This receptor was obtained from a man aged 40-49 years in good health and CMV-seropositive. The sequenced sample consisted of PBMCs. The chain has TRBV6-5 and TRBJ2-5; the match to TRBD1 covers 8 bases. The CDR3 is CASGYRGLDETQYF. The CDR3 nucleotides read TGTGCCAGCGGATACAGGGGGTTAGACGAGACCCAGTACTTC.